This entry lists 29 T cell receptor beta chains sequenced from one sample in a study of control samples from healthy donors and cancer patients. Assay: immunoSEQ multiplex PCR; the TCRdb copy retains only in-frame clones and omits some. The profile shows about 120,000 clones, roughly 92% of them singletons. Sequenced input: blood. Source of these receptors: a man between 18 and 29 years old in good health.

This clone was seen a single time. This chain joins TRBV27 and TRBJ1-1; 12 positions match TRBD1. CDR1 and CDR2 from the germline V gene are MNHEY and SMNVEV (reference sequence). This CDR3 spans 17 amino acids. V trimming: 6 bases; J trimming: 7 bases; junction bases outside the gene matches: 15. In DNA form, the CDR3 reads TGTGCCAGCAGCCTACTCCGGGACAGGGGGCGGGAAGGTGAAGCTTTCTTT. It specifies CASSLLRDRGREGEAFF.

The V call is TRBV24-1, the J call TRBJ2-3; TRBD2 might be the D (5 bases). The germline V gene encodes CDR1 KGHDR and CDR2 SFDVKD. The CDR3 is 13 residues long. V lost 2 bases and J lost 3, with 5 bases in between. The CDR3 DNA reads as TGTGCCACCAGTGATTGGAGGACAGATACGCAGTATTTT. Amino acids: CATSDWRTDTQYF.

The rearrangement uses TRBV11-1 and TRBJ2-7, with 9 bases matching TRBD1. The trim removed 5 bases at V and 7 bases at J, leaving 9 bases unmatched. The CDR3 sequence is 14 residues long. Per the germline V gene, CDR1 is SGHAT and CDR2 is FQDESV (reference sequence). The DNA of the CDR3 is TGTGCCAGCAGCCCCGGGACAGGGTCTTGGGAGCAGTACTTC. It is translated as CASSPGTGSWEQYF.

This rearrangement joins TRBV2 to TRBJ1-4; weak D call: TRBD1 (6 bases). Germline V CDR1 and CDR2: SNHLY, FYNNEI. CDR3 length: 15 amino acids. Trimming took 4 bases from V and 5 from J, leaving 14 bases between them. The CDR3 nucleotides read TGTGCCAGCAGTGTACAGGGTTTAACAAATGAAAAACTGTTTTTT. As protein: CASSVQGLTNEKLFF.

The rearrangement joins TRBV27 to TRBJ2-7; 12 nucleotides line up with TRBD1. The ends lost 4 bases at V and 7 bases at J; junction bases unmatched: 8. CDR3 length: 15 residues. Germline-derived CDR1 and CDR2 are MNHEY and SMNVEV (reference sequence). CDR3 nucleotide sequence: TGTGCCAGCAGTTCCCCGGGACAGGGGGCAAGAGAGCAGTACTTC. Its translation: CASSSPGQGAREQYF.

The rearrangement uses TRBV19 and TRBJ2-2; D unresolved. The CDR3 contains 14 residues. Germline CDR1 and CDR2: LNHDA and SQIVND (reference sequence). Trimming cost V 0 bases and J 6 bases, with 8 bases left between them. CDR3 region: CASSIDSRSGELFF. In nucleotides, the CDR3 is TGTGCCAGTAGTATAGATAGTCGTTCCGGGGAGCTGTTTTTT. Complete variable domain (other parts from reference TRBV19 and TRBJ2-2): DGGITQSPKYLFRKEGQNVTLSCEQNLNHDAMYWYRQDPGQGLRLIYYSQIVNDFQKGDIAEGYSVSREKKESFPLTVTSAQKNPTAFYLCASSIDSRSGELFFGEGSRLTVL.

The V gene is TRBV30, the J gene TRBJ2-5, with a weak D call TRBD2 (5 bases). Germline values: CDR1 GTSNPN, CDR2 SVGIG (reference sequence). The CDR3 length is 14 residues. The ends were cut back, 2 bases at V and 5 bases at J, with 15 bases in the middle. This CDR3 reads CAWSRGPHGETQYF. The CDR3 coding sequence is TGTGCCTGGAGTCGGGGTCCACATGGGGAGACCCAGTACTTC.

This clone occurred a few times. V usage is TRBV19 and J usage is TRBJ2-1, with D unresolved. The CDR3 contains 17 residues. Trimming took off 6 bases at V and 0 bases at J, with 18 bases between the two ends. Germline V lookup: CDR1 LNHDA, CDR2 SQIVND (reference sequence). The CDR3 nucleotides read TGTGCCAGTAGGGGCGGAACGACTGCTGACTCCTACAATGAGCAGTTCTTC. Amino acid sequence: CASRGGTTADSYNEQFF. Based on the CDR3 plus reference TRBV19 and TRBJ2-1, the full variable domain is DGGITQSPKYLFRKEGQNVTLSCEQNLNHDAMYWYRQDPGQGLRLIYYSQIVNDFQKGDIAEGYSVSREKKESFPLTVTSAQKNPTAFYLCASRGGTTADSYNEQFFGPGTRLTVL.

The chain couples TRBV6-5 to TRBJ1-6, with D unclear. This CDR3 comprises 13 residues. Looked up from germline, CDR1 is MNHEY and CDR2 is SVGAGI. Trimming pared 6 bases from V and 10 bases from J, leaving 13 bases between. The chain's CDR3 is CASRGREDSPLHF. In DNA form, the CDR3 reads TGTGCCAGCAGGGGGAGGGAGGACTCACCCCTCCACTTT.

In its sample, this clone was seen once. In nucleotides, the CDR3 is TGTGCAAGTCGCTTACAGCTAGTAGGAATATCCTACAATGAGCAGTTCTTC. Encoded protein: CASRLQLVGISYNEQFF. The gene calls are TRBV12-2 and TRBJ2-1; no DNA check was done on the table's D call, TRBD2. TRBV12-2 is an annotated pseudogene. This CDR3 is built from 17 residues.

The chain employs TRBV6-2 or TRBV6-3 and TRBJ2-5, with TRBD2 as a possible D gene (6 bases). V was shortened by 2 bases and J by 4 bases, with 17 bases between the two germline ends. This CDR3 has 16 amino acids. Germline V gene data show CDR1 as MNHEY and CDR2 as SVGEGT. CDR3 sequence (DNA): TGTGCCAGCAGTTACGCGGGGCGCAGGATCCGAGAGACCCAGTACTTC. Translating gives CASSYAGRRIRETQYF.

The chain combines TRBV2 with TRBJ1-1; no clear D. The V and J ends lost 3 bases and 1 base respectively, with 9 bases between them. Germline lookup yields CDR1 SNHLY and CDR2 FYNNEI. This CDR3 spans 14 amino acids. CDR3 residues: CASSENTANTEAFF. For the CDR3, the DNA is TGTGCCAGCAGTGAGAATACGGCGAACACTGAAGCTTTCTTT.

The rearrangement uses TRBV10-3 and TRBJ1-2; 10 nucleotides match TRBD1. CDR1 is ENHRY and CDR2 is SYGVKD in the germline V gene. This CDR3 is 14 amino acids long. The V gene end was trimmed by 6 bases and the J gene end by 4 bases; junction bases not matched to a gene: 5. The CDR3 DNA sequence: TGTGCCATCAGGGGGGACAGGGGTGGCTATGGCTACACCTTC. Amino acid sequence: CAIRGDRGGYGYTF.

CDR3 in DNA: TGTGCCAGCAGCCCGGAGGGACAGTGGGGCCAGCCCCAGCATTTT. Its protein product is CASSPEGQWGQPQHF. The rearrangement links TRBV9 to TRBJ1-5, with 7 bases identical to TRBD1. This CDR3 has 15 amino acids. The germline V gene has CDR1 SGDLS and CDR2 YYNGEE. Losses at the gene ends were 4 bases for V and 7 bases for J; bases not matched to a gene: 11.

This clone was picked up a small number of times. The J gene is TRBJ2-3, the V gene TRBV12-5, with 8 bases aligning to TRBD2. This CDR3 comprises 15 residues. Unmatched junction bases numbered 3, after V lost 2 bases and J lost 2 bases. Germline values: CDR1 LGHNT, CDR2 FRNRAP. The CDR3 is CASGLPGGLTDTQYF. The CDR3 bases are TGTGCTAGTGGTTTGCCGGGGGGGCTCACAGATACGCAGTATTTT.

V and J are TRBV30 and TRBJ2-1; D might be TRBD2 (5 bases). The V end was cut by 1 base, the J end by 2 bases, with 6 bases between. The germline V gene has CDR1 GTSNPN and CDR2 SVGIG (reference sequence). The CDR3 is made up of 13 amino acids. The CDR3 DNA reads TGTGCCTGGAGTGGGACTCCCTACAATGAGCAGTTCTTC. Amino acid sequence: CAWSGTPYNEQFF.

The V gene is TRBV6-6, the J gene TRBJ1-1; no reliable D call. V was clipped by 6 bases and J by 0 bases, with 11 bases between them. The germline V gene has CDR1 MNHNY and CDR2 SVGAGI (reference sequence). This CDR3 region has 14 residues. Here the CDR3 DNA reads TGTGCCAGCAGCGATGGGCTTCTGAACACTGAAGCTTTCTTT. Its protein is CASSDGLLNTEAFF.

The gene calls are TRBV6-6 and TRBJ2-2, with 8 nucleotides matching TRBD2. The J segment lost 7 bases and the V segment lost 7 bases, leaving 14 bases of the junction unmatched. Germline lookup yields CDR1 MNHNY and CDR2 SVGAGI (reference sequence). The length of the CDR3 is 16 residues. The CDR3, as DNA: TGTGCCAGCACTCTCAGATCCGGGACTAGTGACGGGGAGCTGTTTTTT. Its translation is CASTLRSGTSDGELFF.

V gene TRBV11-3 combines with J gene TRBJ2-1; 11 bases fit TRBD2. CDR1 and CDR2 (germline): SGHNT, YENEEA. CDR3 length: 15 residues. V lost 4 bases and J lost 4; bases outside the gene matches: 3. CDR3 loop: CASSSGTSGYNEQFF. The CDR3 bases are TGTGCCAGCAGCTCCGGGACTAGCGGATACAATGAGCAGTTCTTC.

This clone occurred once. This chain uses TRBV3-1 (or the pseudogene TRBV3-2) with TRBJ2-2; D not certain. Germline CDR1 reads LGHDT; CDR2 reads YNNKEL (reference sequence). V was pared by 3 bases and J by 4 bases, with 12 bases between. CDR3 length equals 15 residues. CDR3 in amino acids: CASSHVGPATGELFF. The CDR3 DNA is TGTGCCAGCAGCCACGTTGGGCCGGCCACCGGGGAGCTGTTTTTT.

The rearrangement joins TRBV7-2 to TRBJ1-1; D call uncertain. The CDR3 contains 12 residues. Germline CDR1 reads SGHTA; CDR2 reads FQGNSA. V was shortened by 4 bases and J by 6 bases, with 9 bases between the two germline ends. The CDR3 loop is CASSSSNSEAFF. CDR3 sequence (DNA): TGTGCCAGCAGCTCATCCAATTCTGAAGCTTTCTTT.

This clone came up a few times. The chain carries TRBV6-5 and TRBJ1-5; possible D gene TRBD1, 6 bases. V was cut by 2 bases and J by 2 bases, with 7 bases left in between. Per the germline V gene, CDR1 is MNHEY and CDR2 is SVGAGI. This CDR3 comprises 14 residues. The CDR3 here is CASSYRTGNQPQHF. The CDR3 region has the DNA TGTGCCAGCAGTTACCGGACAGGCAATCAGCCCCAGCATTTT.

This chain joins TRBV2 and TRBJ1-6; no definite D call. This CDR3 spans 12 amino acids. Germline assignment: CDR1 SNHLY and CDR2 FYNNEI. V was pared by 6 bases and J by 7 bases, with 7 bases between. CDR3 bases: TGTGCCAGCAGGTACAGCAATTCACCCCTCCACTTT. Translating it yields CASRYSNSPLHF.

The chain carries TRBV2 and TRBJ2-1; either TRBD1 or TRBD2 may fit D (5 bases each). The germline V gene encodes CDR1 SNHLY and CDR2 FYNNEI. Trimming removed 3 bases at V and 15 bases at J, with 12 bases between. The CDR3 is 11 amino acids. The CDR3 loop is CASSDGTSSFF. CDR3 DNA sequence: TGTGCCAGCAGTGATGGGACCAGTTCGTTCTTC. The complete variable domain, with remaining parts taken from reference TRBV2 and TRBJ2-1, reads EPEVTQTPSHQVTQMGQEVILRCVPISNHLYFYWYRQILGQKVEFLVSFYNNEISEKSEIFDDQFSVERPDGSNFTLKIRSTKLEDSAMYFCASSDGTSSFFGPGTRLTVL.

This sequence joins TRBV9 and TRBJ2-1; TRBD2 matches at 14 bases. The V and J ends lost 0 bases and 2 bases, in that order; junction bases with no gene match: 7. The germline gives CDR1 SGDLS, CDR2 YYNGEE. The length of the CDR3 is 19 residues. This CDR3 is CASSVGGTSGGLAYNEQFF. CDR3 DNA: TGTGCCAGCAGCGTAGGTGGGACTAGCGGGGGCCTTGCCTACAATGAGCAGTTCTTC.

The rearrangement links TRBV27 to TRBJ2-1, with a possible D match to TRBD2 (6 bases). V lost 7 bases and J lost 7, with 14 bases in between. The CDR3 contains 13 residues. Germline loops: CDR1 MNHEY, CDR2 SMNVEV (reference sequence). The CDR3 nucleotides are TGTGCCAGCAAGGCTAGCGTATGGAATGAGCAGTTCTTC. Protein: CASKASVWNEQFF.

This clone is a singleton in its sample. This sequence joins TRBV13 and TRBJ2-7, with TRBD2 matching over 15 bases. Germline V gene data show CDR1 as PRHDT and CDR2 as FYEKMQ (reference sequence). This CDR3 is 19 amino acids long. V was pared by 5 bases and J by 0 bases, with 11 bases of the junction left unmatched. The CDR3 DNA reads as TGTGCCAGCAGCCGCGATCCGGGACTAGCGGGGGGTCTCTCCTACGAGCAGTACTTC. Residues: CASSRDPGLAGGLSYEQYF.

This clone is medium-sized (0.01 to 0.1%) by share. The V and J genes are TRBV3-1 (or the pseudogene TRBV3-2) and TRBJ2-7; perhaps D is TRBD1 or TRBD2 (5 bases each). Between the trimmed V and J ends, which lost 0 bases and 3 bases, there was a span of 9 bases. Germline lookup yields CDR1 LGHDT and CDR2 YNNKEL (reference sequence). The CDR3 totals 14 residues. The CDR3 DNA sequence: TGTGCCAGCAGCCAAGAGGGACCGTTCTACGAGCAGTACTTC. This translates into CASSQEGPFYEQYF.

The chain is built from TRBV6-6 and TRBJ2-5, with D possibly matching TRBD2 (7 bases). Germline V gene data show CDR1 as MNHNY and CDR2 as SVGAGI (reference sequence). Trimming removed 5 bases from V and 5 bases from J, with 18 bases in between. This CDR3 has 15 residues. In DNA form, the CDR3 reads TGTGCCAGCAGTCAGGGCGGGGGCGGAGGGGAGACCCAGTACTTC. Its translation: CASSQGGGGGETQYF.